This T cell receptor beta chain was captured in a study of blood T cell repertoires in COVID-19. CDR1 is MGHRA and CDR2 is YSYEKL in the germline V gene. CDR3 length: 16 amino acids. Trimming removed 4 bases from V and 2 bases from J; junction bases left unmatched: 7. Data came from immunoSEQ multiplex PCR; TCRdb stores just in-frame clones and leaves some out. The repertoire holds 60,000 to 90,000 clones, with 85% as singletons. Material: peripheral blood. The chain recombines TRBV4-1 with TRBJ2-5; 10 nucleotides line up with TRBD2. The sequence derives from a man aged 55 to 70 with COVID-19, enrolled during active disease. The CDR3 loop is CASSPTSGEKQETQYF. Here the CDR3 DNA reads TGCGCCAGCAGCCCAACTAGCGGGGAGAAACAAGAGACCCAGTACTTC.